This TCR beta chain was identified in a study of shared clonotypes between healthy human individuals. Produced via immunoSEQ multiplex PCR; TCRdb's table is partial and in-frame only. Of around 640,000 clones listed, approximately 96% are singletons. Only CD45RO-negative cells positively selected for CCR7 counted as naive CD8 cells, so terminally differentiated effector memory CD45RA+ cells were excluded. Germline V CDR1 and CDR2: MDHEN, SYDVKM. The CDR3 runs 14 residues. V was shortened by 6 bases and J by 5 bases, with 16 bases between the two germline ends. Overall study results and limits: Sequencing depth was predicted to influence how clonotypes are shared among donors. Richness estimates generally favored naive over memory subsets. Generation probability values for non-shared clonotypes were lower than those for clonotypes shared by all four donors. Rarefaction indicated that sorted-subset sequencing remained incomplete although depth was large.

A remark on this clone: The antigen is unknown.

The chain recombines TRBV28 with TRBJ2-5; D might be TRBD2 (5 bases). Sample: naive CD8+ T cells sorted from blood. The sequence was obtained from a woman in her twenties or thirties in good health. CDR3 in amino acids: CASRRPFRRETQYF. The CDR3 DNA reads TGTGCCAGCAGGCGACCCTTCCGGAGGGAGACCCAGTACTTC.